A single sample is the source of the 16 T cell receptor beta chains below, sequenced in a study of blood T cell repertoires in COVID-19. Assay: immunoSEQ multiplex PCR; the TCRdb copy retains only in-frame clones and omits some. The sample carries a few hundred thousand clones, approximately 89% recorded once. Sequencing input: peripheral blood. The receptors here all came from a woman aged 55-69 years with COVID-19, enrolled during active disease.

CDR3 sequence reads: CASSQERTSDGDTQYF. The CDR3 bases are TGCGCCAGCAGCCAAGAACGGACTAGCGATGGAGATACGCAGTATTTT. This chain joins TRBV4-1 and TRBJ2-3; 9 bases agree with TRBD2. There are 16 residues in the CDR3. CDR1 and CDR2 from the germline V gene are MGHRA and YSYEKL. V gave up 0 bases and J gave up 5 bases; unmatched junction bases: 6.

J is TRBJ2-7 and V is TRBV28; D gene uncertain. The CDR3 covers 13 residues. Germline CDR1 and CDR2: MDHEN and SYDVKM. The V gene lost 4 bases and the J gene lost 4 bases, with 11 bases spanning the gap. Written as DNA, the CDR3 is TGTGCCAGCAGTTACCATCACAAATACGAGCAGTACTTC. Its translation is CASSYHHKYEQYF.

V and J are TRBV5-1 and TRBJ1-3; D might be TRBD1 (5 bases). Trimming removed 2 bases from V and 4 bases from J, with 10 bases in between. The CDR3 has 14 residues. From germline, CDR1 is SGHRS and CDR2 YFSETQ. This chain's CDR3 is CASSFGRDGNTIYF. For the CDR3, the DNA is TGCGCCAGCAGCTTCGGGAGGGACGGAAACACCATATATTTT.

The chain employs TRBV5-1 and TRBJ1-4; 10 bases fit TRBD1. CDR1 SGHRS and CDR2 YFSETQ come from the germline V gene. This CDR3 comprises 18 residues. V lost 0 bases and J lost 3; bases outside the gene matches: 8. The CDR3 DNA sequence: TGCGCCAGCAGCTTGGGACAGGGGGCGAGGAGTTCTAATGAAAAACTGTTTTTT. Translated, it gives CASSLGQGARSSNEKLFF.

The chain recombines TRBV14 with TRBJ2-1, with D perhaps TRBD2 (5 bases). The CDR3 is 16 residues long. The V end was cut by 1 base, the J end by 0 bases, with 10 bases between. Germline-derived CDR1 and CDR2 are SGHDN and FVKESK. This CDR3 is CASSQAVTSSYNEQFF. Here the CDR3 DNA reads TGTGCCAGCAGCCAAGCGGTCACTAGCTCCTACAATGAGCAGTTCTTC.

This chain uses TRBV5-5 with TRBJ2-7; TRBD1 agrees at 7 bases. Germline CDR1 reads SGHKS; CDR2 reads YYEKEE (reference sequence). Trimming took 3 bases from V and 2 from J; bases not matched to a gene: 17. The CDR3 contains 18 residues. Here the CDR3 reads CASSWNRMKAGGTYEQYF. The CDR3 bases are TGTGCCAGCAGCTGGAATCGGATGAAGGCAGGGGGTACCTACGAGCAGTACTTC. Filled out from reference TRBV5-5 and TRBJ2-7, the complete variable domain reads DAGVTQSPTHLIKTRGQQVTLRCSPISGHKSVSWYQQVLGQGPQFIFQYYEKEERGRGNFPDRFSARQFPNYSSELNVNALLLGDSALYLCASSWNRMKAGGTYEQYFGPGTRLTVT.

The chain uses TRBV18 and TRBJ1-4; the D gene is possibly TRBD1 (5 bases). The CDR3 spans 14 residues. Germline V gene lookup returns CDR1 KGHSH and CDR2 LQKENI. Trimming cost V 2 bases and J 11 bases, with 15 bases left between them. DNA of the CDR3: TGTGCCAGCTCACCAGCGCAGGGTACCCAGAAACTGTTTTTT. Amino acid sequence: CASSPAQGTQKLFF.

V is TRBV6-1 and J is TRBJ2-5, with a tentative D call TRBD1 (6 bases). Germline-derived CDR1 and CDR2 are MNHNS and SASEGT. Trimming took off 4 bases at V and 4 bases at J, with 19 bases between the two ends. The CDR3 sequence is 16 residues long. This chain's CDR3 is CASSGKTGSLGETQYF. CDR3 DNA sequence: TGTGCCAGCAGTGGAAAAACAGGGTCACTGGGAGAGACCCAGTACTTC.

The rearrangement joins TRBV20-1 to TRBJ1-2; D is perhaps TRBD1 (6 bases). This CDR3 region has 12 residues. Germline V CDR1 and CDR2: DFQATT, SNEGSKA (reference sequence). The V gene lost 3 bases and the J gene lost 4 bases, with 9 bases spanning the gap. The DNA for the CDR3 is TGCAGTGCTAGTGGACAGAGCTATGGCTACACCTTC. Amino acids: CSASGQSYGYTF.

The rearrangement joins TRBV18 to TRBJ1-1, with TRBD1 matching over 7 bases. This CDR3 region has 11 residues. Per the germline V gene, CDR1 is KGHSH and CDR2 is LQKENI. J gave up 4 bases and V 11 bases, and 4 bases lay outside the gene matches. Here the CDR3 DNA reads TGTGCCGCAGGGGGTCGCACTGAAGCTTTCTTT. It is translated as CAAGGRTEAFF.

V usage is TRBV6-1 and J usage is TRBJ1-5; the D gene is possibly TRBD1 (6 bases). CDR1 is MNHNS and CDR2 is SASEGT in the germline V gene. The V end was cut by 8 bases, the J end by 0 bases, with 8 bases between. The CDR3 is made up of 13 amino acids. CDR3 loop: CASRQDSNQPQHF. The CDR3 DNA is TGTGCCAGCCGACAGGATAGCAATCAGCCCCAGCATTTT.

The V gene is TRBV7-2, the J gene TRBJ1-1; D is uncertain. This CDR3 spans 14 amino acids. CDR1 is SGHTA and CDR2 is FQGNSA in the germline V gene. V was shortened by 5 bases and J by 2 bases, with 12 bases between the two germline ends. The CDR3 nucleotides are TGTGCCAGCAGCACCTACGGGGTCAACACTGAAGCTTTCTTT. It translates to CASSTYGVNTEAFF.

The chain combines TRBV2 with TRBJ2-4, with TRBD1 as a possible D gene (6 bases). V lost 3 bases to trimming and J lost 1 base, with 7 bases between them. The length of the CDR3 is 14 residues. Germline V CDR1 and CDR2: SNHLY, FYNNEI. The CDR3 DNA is TGTGCCAGCAGTGAGGGGGCCGCCAAAAACATTCAGTACTTC. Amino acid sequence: CASSEGAAKNIQYF.

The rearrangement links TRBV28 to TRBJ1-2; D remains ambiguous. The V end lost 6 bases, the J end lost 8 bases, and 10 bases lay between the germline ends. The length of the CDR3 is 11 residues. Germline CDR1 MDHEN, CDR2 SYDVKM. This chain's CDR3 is CASSFGRGYTF. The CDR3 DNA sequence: TGTGCCAGCAGCTTTGGCCGAGGCTACACCTTC.

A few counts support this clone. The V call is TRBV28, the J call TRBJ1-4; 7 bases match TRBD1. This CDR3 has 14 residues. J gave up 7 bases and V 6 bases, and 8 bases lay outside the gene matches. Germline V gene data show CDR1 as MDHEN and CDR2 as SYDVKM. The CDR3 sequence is CASRRDRVREKLFF. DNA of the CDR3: TGTGCCAGCAGACGCGACAGGGTTCGTGAAAAACTGTTTTTT.

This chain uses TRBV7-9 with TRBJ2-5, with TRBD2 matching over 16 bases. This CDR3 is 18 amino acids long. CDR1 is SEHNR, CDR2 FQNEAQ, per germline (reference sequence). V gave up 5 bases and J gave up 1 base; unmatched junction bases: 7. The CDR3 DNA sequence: TGTGCCAGCAGCCCGGGGACTAGCGGGGGGGTCCTCCAAGAGACCCAGTACTTC. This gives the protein CASSPGTSGGVLQETQYF.